This T cell receptor beta chain was recovered during a study of blood T cell repertoires in COVID-19. Original data processing: Quantification of nucleated cells was approximated via reference gene primer amplification. The protocol was immunoSEQ multiplex PCR, while the TCRdb copy is restricted to in-frame clones and leaves out a portion. The V and J calls and clone size were taken over from that table, and D and trimming were inferred from the DNA. The sample includes 200,000 to 250,000 clones, around 90% of them seen just once. The clonotype comes from a man aged 30-40 years with COVID-19, enrolled during active disease. Sequences were obtained from peripheral blood.

This CDR3 reads CASSRLAGGSLTDTQYF. DNA for the CDR3: TGTGCCAGCAGTAGGTTAGCGGGGGGGAGCCTCACAGATACGCAGTATTTT. The rearrangement joins TRBV25-1 to TRBJ2-3; the match to TRBD2 covers 11 bases. The CDR3 spans 17 residues. J gave up 2 bases and V 5 bases, and 9 bases lay outside the gene matches. Germline lookup yields CDR1 MGHDK and CDR2 SYGVNS.